Below, 7 T cell receptor beta chains from the same sample are listed, as sequenced in a study of blood T cell repertoires in COVID-19. Sequencing used immunoSEQ multiplex PCR; TCRdb keeps in-frame clones, though not all of them. Among about 480,000 clones listed, around nine tenths were seen once. Sequences were obtained from peripheral blood. These receptors came from a woman aged 50 to 60 with COVID-19, enrolled during active disease.

In its sample, this clone was seen once. V is TRBV7-9 and J is TRBJ1-3; D is unclear. V dropped 2 bases and J dropped 9 bases, with 11 bases sitting between them. CDR1 is SEHNR, CDR2 FQNEAQ, per germline (reference sequence). The CDR3 has 13 amino acids. CDR3: CASSLSSGATIYF. The CDR3, as DNA: TGTGCCAGCAGCTTATCTTCCGGAGCCACCATATATTTT.

The rearrangement links TRBV6-5 to TRBJ2-7, with 8 positions matching TRBD1. V was pared by 6 bases and J by 5 bases, with 9 bases of the junction left unmatched. Germline loops: CDR1 MNHEY, CDR2 SVGAGI. The CDR3 spans 14 residues. The CDR3 coding sequence is TGTGCCAGCAGCGGGGGACAGGTAAGGGACGAGCAGTACTTC. Translated, it gives CASSGGQVRDEQYF.

Comments on this clone: Other nucleotide sequences from this sample produce the same CDR3. This chain connects TRBV11-3 to TRBJ2-3; D is ambiguous. Germline assignment: CDR1 SGHNT and CDR2 YENEEA. The V end lost 0 bases, the J end lost 2 bases, and 3 bases lay between the germline ends. The CDR3 extends over 13 amino acids. This CDR3 reads CASSLDHTDTQYF. The CDR3 DNA sequence: TGTGCCAGCAGCTTAGACCACACAGATACGCAGTATTTT.

This clone is a singleton in its sample. The V and J genes are TRBV4-1 and TRBJ2-2; D is perhaps TRBD1 (5 bases). V was trimmed by 4 bases and J by 6 bases, leaving 12 bases between them. The germline CDR1 and CDR2 sequences are MGHRA and YSYEKL. This CDR3 comprises 14 residues. The chain's CDR3 is CASSPQQVSGELFF. The CDR3 nucleotides are TGCGCCAGCAGCCCCCAACAGGTCTCCGGGGAGCTGTTTTTT.

The rearrangement links TRBV24-1 to TRBJ1-5; D call uncertain. Trimming pared 9 bases from V and 4 bases from J, leaving 12 bases between. The germline V gene encodes CDR1 KGHDR and CDR2 SFDVKD. CDR3 length equals 13 residues. The CDR3 DNA reads TGTGCCACCCCGGGAGGGAGGAATCAGCCCCAGCATTTT. It yields the protein CATPGGRNQPQHF.

The chain uses TRBV5-6 and TRBJ2-7, with 13 bases aligning to TRBD2. Germline CDR1 and CDR2: SGHDT and YYEEEE. Trimming cost V 4 bases and J 2 bases; bases outside gene matches: 6. CDR3 length: 16 amino acids. The CDR3 reads CASSMGLAGTTYEQYF. The CDR3 bases are TGTGCCAGCAGCATGGGACTAGCGGGGACAACCTACGAGCAGTACTTC. Complete variable domain (other parts from reference TRBV5-6 and TRBJ2-7): DAGVTQSPTHLIKTRGQQVTLRCSPKSGHDTVSWYQQALGQGPQFIFQYYEEEERQRGNFPDRFSGHQFPNYSSELNVNALLLGDSALYLCASSMGLAGTTYEQYFGPGTRLTVT.

CDR3 residues: CASSRRPVITGSSYEQYF. The CDR3 nucleotides read TGTGCCAGCAGCCGAAGACCCGTCATCACAGGTAGCTCCTACGAGCAGTACTTC. This chain links TRBV3-1 (or the pseudogene TRBV3-2) with TRBJ2-7; D is possibly TRBD1 (5 bases). The V and J ends lost 4 bases and 0 bases respectively, with 22 bases between them. Germline CDR1 and CDR2: LGHDT and YNNKEL (reference sequence). This CDR3 spans 18 amino acids.